The rows below give T cell receptor beta chains drawn from one sample of a study of T cell responses to AZD1222 COVID-19 vaccine. Assay: immunoSEQ multiplex PCR; the TCRdb copy retains only in-frame clones and omits some. The sample carries 120,000 or so clones, 80% to 90% recorded once. The material was peripheral blood, obtained 28 days after the second AZD1222 dose. The receptors shown here come from an adult who received the AZD1222 COVID-19 vaccine. CDR3s include the opening cysteine and the closing phenylalanine or tryptophan. Fields, in order: V gene, D gene, clone size, J gene, CDR3 DNA, CDR3 protein. The D gene is left open where the match is weak. Not every row has a clone size; where given, it reads once, few, many or a size class.

V: TRBV27
D: TRBD1
size: few
J: TRBJ1-2
DNA: TGTGCCAGTCGAGACAGGGAATACTATGGCTACACCTTC
CDR3: CASRDREYYGYTF

V: TRBV6-2/TRBV6-3
D: TRBD1
size: .
J: TRBJ2-7
DNA: TGTGCCAGCAGCACTAAACATGGACAGGCGACCTACGAGCAGTACTTC
CDR3: CASSTKHGQATYEQYF

V: TRBV7-2
D: .
size: .
J: TRBJ1-1
DNA: TGTGCCAGCAGTCGAAGCGGGGGGGGAAGCACTGAAGCTTTCTTT
CDR3: CASSRSGGGSTEAFF

V: TRBV4-3
D: .
size: .
J: TRBJ1-1
DNA: TGCGCCAGCAGCCTCGAAGGGGGTTCTACTGAAGCTTTCTTT
CDR3: CASSLEGGSTEAFF

V: TRBV3-1/TRBV3-2
D: .
size: .
J: TRBJ1-2
DNA: TGTGCCAGCAGCCATGGGGGTCGGGTTAACTATGGCTACACCTTC
CDR3: CASSHGGRVNYGYTF

V: TRBV19
D: .
size: .
J: TRBJ1-6
DNA: TGTGCCAGTAGTACCCCCAAAGAATCACCCCTCCACTTT
CDR3: CASSTPKESPLHF

V: TRBV27
D: .
size: once
J: TRBJ1-3
DNA: TGTGCCAGCAGTCGCATCCCAGGGAGTACTGGAAACACCATATATTTT
CDR3: CASSRIPGSTGNTIYF

V: TRBV7-9
D: .
size: .
J: TRBJ1-2
DNA: TGTGCCAGCAGCCCAATCCTAGTCGGTCGACAGGCCAATGGCTACACCTTC
CDR3: CASSPILVGRQANGYTF

V: TRBV4-1
D: TRBD1
size: .
J: TRBJ1-2
DNA: TGCGCCAGCAGCCAAGTTTCGGGACAGCACTATGGCTACACCTTC
CDR3: CASSQVSGQHYGYTF

V: TRBV4-3
D: .
size: .
J: TRBJ1-2
DNA: TGCGCCAGCAGCCTGGTAGGTAGGGACGCTGGCTACACCTTC
CDR3: CASSLVGRDAGYTF

V: TRBV7-9
D: TRBD2
size: .
J: TRBJ2-5
DNA: TGTGCCAGCAGCCCAGCGGCGGGGGGGCCGGGAGAGACCCAGTACTTC
CDR3: CASSPAAGGPGETQYF

V: TRBV6-6
D: TRBD1
size: .
J: TRBJ1-5
DNA: TGTGCCAGCCGTCCTCGGGACAGGTCCCTCACGGGGCCCCAGCATTTT
CDR3: CASRPRDRSLTGPQHF

V: TRBV10-3
D: .
size: .
J: TRBJ2-3
DNA: TGTGCCATCAAGCAGGCCGCTAGCACAGATACGCAGTATTTT
CDR3: CAIKQAASTDTQYF

V: TRBV18
D: .
size: .
J: TRBJ2-3
DNA: TGTGCCAGCTCACCAACAGATACGCAGTATTTT
CDR3: CASSPTDTQYF

V: TRBV5-1
D: TRBD1
size: .
J: TRBJ2-5
DNA: TGCGCCAGCAGCTGGACAGGGGGCGCGGGGCAAGAGACCCAGTACTTC
CDR3: CASSWTGGAGQETQYF

V: TRBV24-1
D: .
size: .
J: TRBJ1-2
DNA: TGTGCCACCAGTGATTTGACAGGTTATGGCTACACCTTC
CDR3: CATSDLTGYGYTF

V: TRBV12-3/TRBV12-4
D: TRBD2
size: .
J: TRBJ2-2
DNA: TGTGCCAGCAGTCGACTAGCACTCGGGGAGCTGTTTTTT
CDR3: CASSRLALGELFF

V: TRBV10-2
D: TRBD2
size: .
J: TRBJ2-1
DNA: TGCGCCAGCGCGAAGGCTAGCGGGGGGGAAAGAATTTACAATGAGCAGTTCTTC
CDR3: CASAKASGGERIYNEQFF

V: TRBV27
D: .
size: .
J: TRBJ2-3
DNA: TGTGCCAGCAGAGCCCCAGGGATGGATACGCAGTATTTT
CDR3: CASRAPGMDTQYF

V: TRBV3-1/TRBV3-2
D: TRBD1
size: .
J: TRBJ2-7
DNA: TGTGCCAGCAGCCAAGATCTGAGATCTGGACAGGAATCCCACGAGCAGTACTTC
CDR3: CASSQDLRSGQESHEQYF

V: TRBV12-3/TRBV12-4
D: .
size: .
J: TRBJ1-5
DNA: TGTGCCAGCAGTTTGATTGAAGGGCAGCCCCAGCATTTT
CDR3: CASSLIEGQPQHF

V: TRBV4-3
D: .
size: .
J: TRBJ2-4
DNA: TGCGCCAGCAGCCAAGGAGGCAGCCTAAAAAACATTCAGTACTTC
CDR3: CASSQGGSLKNIQYF

V: TRBV4-3
D: .
size: .
J: TRBJ2-2
DNA: TGCGCCAGCAGCCAAGGTGCCGGGACCGGGGAGCTGTTTTTT
CDR3: CASSQGAGTGELFF

V: TRBV2
D: .
size: .
J: TRBJ1-3
DNA: TGTGCCAGCAGCTACGCGCCCGGAAACACCATATATTTT
CDR3: CASSYAPGNTIYF

V: TRBV6-2/TRBV6-3
D: .
size: .
J: TRBJ1-6
DNA: TGTGCCAGCAGTTACCTGGCAGGAGGCATTTATAATTCACCCCTCCACTTT
CDR3: CASSYLAGGIYNSPLHF

V: TRBV9
D: .
size: .
J: TRBJ1-5
DNA: TGTGCCAGCAGTCGGCTCGGCGGGGATCAGCCCCAGCATTTT
CDR3: CASSRLGGDQPQHF

V: TRBV5-1
D: .
size: .
J: TRBJ1-2
DNA: TGCGCCAGCCGCCCGGGATCATATGGCTACACCTTC
CDR3: CASRPGSYGYTF

V: TRBV7-2
D: .
size: .
J: TRBJ1-2
DNA: TGTGCCAGCAGCTTAGGCCCGTCCTATGGCTACACCTTC
CDR3: CASSLGPSYGYTF

V: TRBV4-1
D: TRBD1
size: .
J: TRBJ1-6
DNA: TGCGCCAGCAGCCGCACGGCCGCCGGGACAGGAATAAGCTCACCCCTCCACTTT
CDR3: CASSRTAAGTGISSPLHF

V: TRBV3-1/TRBV3-2
D: .
size: .
J: TRBJ1-5
DNA: TGTGCCAGCAGCCGGAGGCCGGGGGCCCCTAATTGCAATCAGCCCCAGCATTTT
CDR3: CASSRRPGAPNCNQPQHF

V: TRBV28
D: .
size: .
J: TRBJ1-2
DNA: TGTGCCAGCAGTCTTCAATATGGCTACACCTTC
CDR3: CASSLQYGYTF

V: TRBV28
D: .
size: .
J: TRBJ1-6
DNA: TGTGCCAGCAGTTACAGGCTCCGGGGTTCACCCCTCCACTTT
CDR3: CASSYRLRGSPLHF

V: TRBV2
D: TRBD1
size: .
J: TRBJ2-5
DNA: TGTGCCAGCAGTGCGGCCGGGACAGGGGGAGAGACCCAGTACTTC
CDR3: CASSAAGTGGETQYF

V: TRBV10-3
D: .
size: few
J: TRBJ2-1
DNA: TGTGCCATCAGTGATCGTACAGGGAGGCTCCACTACAATGAGCAGTTCTTC
CDR3: CAISDRTGRLHYNEQFF

V: TRBV2
D: TRBD1
size: .
J: TRBJ1-5
DNA: TGTGCCAGCAGTCCCGGACAGGCTTACAATCAGCCCCAGCATTTT
CDR3: CASSPGQAYNQPQHF

V: TRBV3-1/TRBV3-2
D: .
size: .
J: TRBJ2-3
DNA: TGTGCCAGCAGCCAAGAAGGCGGGACCTGGGTGCGGGGCACAGATACGCAGTATTTT
CDR3: CASSQEGGTWVRGTDTQYF

V: TRBV6-5
D: .
size: .
J: TRBJ1-6
DNA: TGTGCCAGCAGAGCGGACAGTACAAATTCACCCCTCCACTTT
CDR3: CASRADSTNSPLHF

V: TRBV5-1
D: .
size: .
J: TRBJ2-7
DNA: TGCGCCAGCAGCTTGAGTGGCAGTCCCTCGGGTGAGCAGTACTTC
CDR3: CASSLSGSPSGEQYF